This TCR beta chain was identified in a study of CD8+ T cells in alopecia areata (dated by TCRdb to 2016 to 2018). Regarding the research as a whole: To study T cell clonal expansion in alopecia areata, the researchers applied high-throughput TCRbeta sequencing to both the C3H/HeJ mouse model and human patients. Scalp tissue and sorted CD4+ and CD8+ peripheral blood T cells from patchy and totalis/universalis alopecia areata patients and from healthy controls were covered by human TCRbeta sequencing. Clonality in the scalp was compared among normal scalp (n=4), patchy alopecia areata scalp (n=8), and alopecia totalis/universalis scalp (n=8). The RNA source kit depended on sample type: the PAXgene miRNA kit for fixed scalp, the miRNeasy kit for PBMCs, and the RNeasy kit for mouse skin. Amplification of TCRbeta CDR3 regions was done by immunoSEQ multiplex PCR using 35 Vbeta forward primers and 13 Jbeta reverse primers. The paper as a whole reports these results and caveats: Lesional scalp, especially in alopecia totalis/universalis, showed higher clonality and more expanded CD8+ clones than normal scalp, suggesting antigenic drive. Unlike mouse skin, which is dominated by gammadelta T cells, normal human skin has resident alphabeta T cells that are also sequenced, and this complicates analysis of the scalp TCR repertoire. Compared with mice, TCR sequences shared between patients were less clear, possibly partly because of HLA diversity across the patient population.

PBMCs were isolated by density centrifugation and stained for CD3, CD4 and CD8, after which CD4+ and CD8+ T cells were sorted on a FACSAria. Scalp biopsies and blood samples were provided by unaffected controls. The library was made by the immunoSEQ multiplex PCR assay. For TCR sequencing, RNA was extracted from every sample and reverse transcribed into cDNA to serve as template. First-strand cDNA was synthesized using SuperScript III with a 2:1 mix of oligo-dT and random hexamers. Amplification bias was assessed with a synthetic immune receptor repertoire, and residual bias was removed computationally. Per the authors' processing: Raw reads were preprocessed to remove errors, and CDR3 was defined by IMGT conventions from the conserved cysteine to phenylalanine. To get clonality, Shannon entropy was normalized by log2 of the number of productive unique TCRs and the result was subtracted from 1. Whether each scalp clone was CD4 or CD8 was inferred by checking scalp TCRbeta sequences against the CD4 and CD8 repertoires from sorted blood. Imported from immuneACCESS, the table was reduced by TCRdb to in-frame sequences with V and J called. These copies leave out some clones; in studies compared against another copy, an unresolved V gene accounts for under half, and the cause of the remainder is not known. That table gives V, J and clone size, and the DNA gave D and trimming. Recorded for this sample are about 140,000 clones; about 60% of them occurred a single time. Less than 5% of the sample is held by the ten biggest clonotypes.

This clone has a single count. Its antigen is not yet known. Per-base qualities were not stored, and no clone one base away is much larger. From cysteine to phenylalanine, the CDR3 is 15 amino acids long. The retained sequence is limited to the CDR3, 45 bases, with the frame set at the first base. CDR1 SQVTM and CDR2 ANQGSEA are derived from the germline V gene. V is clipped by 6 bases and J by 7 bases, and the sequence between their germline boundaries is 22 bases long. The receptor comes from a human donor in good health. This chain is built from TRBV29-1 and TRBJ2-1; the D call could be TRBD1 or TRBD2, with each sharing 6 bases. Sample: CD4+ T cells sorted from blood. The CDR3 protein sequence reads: CSVSPPRGRGNEQFF. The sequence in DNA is TGCAGCGTCTCCCCCCCCCGGGGGCGTGGAAATGAGCAGTTCTTC.